This T cell receptor beta chain was captured by sequencing in a study of T cells in Graves' hyperthyroidism and ophthalmopathy. Study overall: Initial diagnosis, before any treatment, was when peripheral blood was collected. The study's findings and limits: Model predictions of ophthalmopathy came a median approximately 6 months before onset.

This clonotype was counted ten times or more. Its antigen is still unknown. RNA transcripts provided the source from which TCR beta CDR3 regions were amplified. HTBI primers drove first-round RT-PCR of the TCR CDR3. TCRdb fed the multiplex PCR reads into MiXCR, producing one record per CDR3 protein. The top ten hold approximately 4.2% of the sample, which has hundreds of thousands of distinct CDR3 sequences, 14% to 15% seen once. Individuals with ophthalmopathy presented a Clinical Activity Score of at least 3, a NOSPECS grade of at least 4 and a duration under 3 months. It was around 11 ml of fresh peripheral blood that supplied the PBMCs. The sequenced material came from blood. This receptor was obtained from a middle-aged woman with Graves' ophthalmopathy.

In DNA form, the CDR3 reads TGTGCTAGTGCCTGGGGTGTCAATCAGCCCCAGCATTTT. It codes for CASAWGVNQPQHF. The V gene is TRBV12-5, the J gene TRBJ1-5; D remains unclear. CDR3 length: 13 amino acids. Germline assignment: CDR1 LGHNT and CDR2 FRNRAP. The germline V and J ends were trimmed by 7 bases and 3 bases, with 10 bases remaining between them.